The 22 T cell receptor beta chains listed next were all sequenced from one sample in a study of T cell repertoires in cytomegalovirus infection. In TCRdb, the reads were re-called with MiXCR into one record per CDR3 protein. The data show approximately 260,000 distinct CDR3 sequences, approximately 15% seen once. The sample consisted of CD8+ T cells from PBMCs. These receptors came from a human donor in good health (CMV status not recorded). Some clones in this sample may be carry-over from other donors' samples.

The J gene is TRBJ1-1, the V gene TRBV14; D call uncertain. Germline CDR1 is SGHDN and CDR2 is FVKESK. The length of the CDR3 is 15 residues. Trimming stripped 1 base from V and 5 bases from J, with 14 bases between. CDR3 sequence (DNA): TGTGCCAGCAGCCAAGTCGGTCTCGGGGTGACTGAAGCTTTCTTT. It encodes CASSQVGLGVTEAFF.

There are a few counts of this clonotype. The rearrangement links TRBV5-1 to TRBJ1-6, with TRBD1 matching over 11 bases. This CDR3 contains 14 residues. In germline, CDR1 is SGHRS, CDR2 YFSETQ. V was pared by 4 bases and J by 10 bases, with 4 bases of the junction left unmatched. CDR3 in amino acids: CASSEGQGGSPLHF. CDR3 DNA: TGCGCCAGCAGCGAGGGACAGGGGGGGTCACCCCTCCACTTT.

This clonotype was seen many times. V usage is TRBV4-3 and J usage is TRBJ2-1, with D unresolved. The V gene lost 0 bases and the J gene lost 1 base, with 10 bases spanning the gap. The CDR3 runs to 16 residues. Germline V gene lookup returns CDR1 LGHNA and CDR2 YSLEER. As DNA, the CDR3 is TGCGCCAGCAGCCAAGAGCCAGACGATTCCTACAATGAGCAGTTCTTC. Translated, it gives CASSQEPDDSYNEQFF.

This chain connects TRBV24-1 to TRBJ2-1; 11 bases agree with TRBD1. With V trimmed by 7 bases and J by 3 bases, 10 bases remained unmatched. Germline V gene data show CDR1 as KGHDR and CDR2 as SFDVKD. The CDR3 totals 17 residues. This CDR3 is CATSDSGQGAIYNEQFF. DNA for the CDR3: TGTGCCACCAGCGACTCCGGACAGGGGGCCATCTACAATGAGCAGTTCTTC.

This clonotype appeared a few times. V gene TRBV6-1 combines with J gene TRBJ2-3; D might be TRBD1 or TRBD2, each matching 5 bases. Germline V CDR1 and CDR2: MNHNS, SASEGT. Deletions cut 5 bases from V and 4 bases from J, with 19 bases between. CDR3 length equals 16 residues. The DNA of the CDR3 is TGTGCCAGCAGTCCCCCCCGGGGCCGCGGACCAGATACGCAGTATTTT. This encodes CASSPPRGRGPDTQYF.

The chain uses TRBV7-9 and TRBJ1-1; weak D call: TRBD1 (6 bases). The germline gives CDR1 SEHNR, CDR2 FQNEAQ (reference sequence). Trimming removed 0 bases from V and 1 base from J, with 27 bases in between. The CDR3 length is 21 residues. The CDR3 DNA is TGTGCCAGCAGCTTAGCGATCTTGTACAGGGAAGAGTATGACGGGAACACTGAAGCTTTCTTT. Protein: CASSLAILYREEYDGNTEAFF.

This clonotype was counted a few times. The rearrangement uses TRBV4-3 and TRBJ1-5; 8 bases are a match to TRBD1. From germline, CDR1 is LGHNA and CDR2 YSLEER. The V segment lost 4 bases and the J segment 7 bases; nucleotides outside the gene matches: 9. CDR3 length equals 15 residues. DNA of the CDR3: TGCGCCAGCAGCCCAGATCCAGGGGGCGAACAGCCCCAGCATTTT. This codes for CASSPDPGGEQPQHF.

About this clonotype: One base away lies a much larger clone, so this may be a sequencing read error. The V and J genes are TRBV7-2 and TRBJ2-7; perhaps D is TRBD1 or TRBD2 (6 bases each). Trimming cost V 5 bases and J 0 bases, with 11 bases left between them. Germline V gene sequence: CDR1 SGHTA, CDR2 FQGNSA. This CDR3 contains 14 residues. CDR3 region: CASSPWGASYEQYF. CDR3 DNA sequence: TGTGCCAGCAGCCCCTGGGGGGCCTCCTACGAGCAGTACTTC.

The chain recombines TRBV12-3 or TRBV12-4 with TRBJ2-1; D may correspond to TRBD1 or TRBD2 (6 bases each). The CDR3 sequence is 14 residues long. Between the trimmed V and J ends, which lost 3 bases and 8 bases, there was a span of 14 bases. The CDR3 loop is CASSLRGVVHEQFF. Here the CDR3 DNA reads TGTGCCAGCAGTTTGAGGGGGGTGGTCCATGAGCAGTTCTTC.

This clonotype was detected ten times or more. This chain links TRBV7-9 with TRBJ1-5; 7 bases align to TRBD1. CDR3 length equals 15 residues. Trimming cost V 1 base and J 11 bases; bases outside gene matches: 11. Germline CDR1 SEHNR, CDR2 FQNEAQ (reference sequence). The CDR3 sequence: CASSLGVTGSGSQHF. The DNA of the CDR3 is TGTGCCAGCAGCTTAGGGGTGACAGGGTCCGGATCCCAGCATTTT.

Many counts were recorded for this clonotype. The chain has TRBV7-2 and TRBJ2-1, with 7 bases that match TRBD1. The CDR3 loop spans 17 amino acids. Germline trimming cut 2 bases from V and 8 bases from J; bases unmatched to any gene: 15. The germline V gene encodes CDR1 SGHTA and CDR2 FQGNSA. CDR3 DNA: TGTGCCAGCAGCTTAACGCCCCGGGACAGACCTTACGATGAGCAGTTCTTC. Amino acids: CASSLTPRDRPYDEQFF.

This clonotype appeared a few times. J is TRBJ2-7 and V is TRBV6-2 or TRBV6-3; a weak D match, TRBD2 (6 bases). Per germline, CDR1 MNHEY and CDR2 SVGEGT. V lost 3 bases to trimming and J lost 5 bases, with 14 bases between them. There are 14 residues in the CDR3. CDR3 coding DNA: TGTGCCAGCAGTTATTCGGGGGAATGGGACGAGCAGTACTTC. It codes for CASSYSGEWDEQYF.

This clonotype was recorded a few times. The CDR3 bases are TGTGCCAGCAGTGAAGAGACCCAGTACTTC. It specifies CASSEETQYF. This chain links TRBV6-2 or TRBV6-3 with TRBJ2-5; unclear D gene. Trimming removed 5 bases at V and 3 bases at J, with 1 base between. Germline CDR1 and CDR2: MNHEY and SVGEGT. The CDR3 spans 10 residues.

This clonotype was counted a few times. The CDR3 DNA is TGTGCCAGCAGCTCAAATTCGGGGCGGAGCCCCAGGGACGAGCAGTACTTC. Amino acid sequence: CASSSNSGRSPRDEQYF. The J gene is TRBJ2-7, the V gene TRBV7-4; TRBD1 or TRBD2 may be the D gene (5 bases each). Germline V gives CDR1 SGHVT, CDR2 SQSDAQ. Trimming shortened V by 4 bases and J by 5 bases, and 24 bases separated the two germline ends. The CDR3 covers 17 residues. Filled out from reference TRBV7-4 and TRBJ2-7, the complete variable domain reads GAGVSQSPRYKVAKRGRDVALRCDSISGHVTLYWYRQTLGQGSEVLTYSQSDAQRDKSGRPSGRFSAERPERSVSTLKIQRTEQGDSAVYLCASSSNSGRSPRDEQYFGPGTRLTVT.

This clonotype came up a few times. The CDR3 sequence: CSARGLAGGTYNEQFF. In DNA form, the CDR3 reads TGCAGTGCTAGAGGCCTAGCGGGGGGGACGTACAATGAGCAGTTCTTC. The chain couples TRBV20-1 to TRBJ2-1, with 12 bases matching TRBD2. Germline CDR1 DFQATT, CDR2 SNEGSKA (reference sequence). The CDR3 totals 16 residues. The V segment lost 1 base and the J segment 4 bases; nucleotides outside the gene matches: 5.

V gene TRBV28 combines with J gene TRBJ2-7, with TRBD1 as a possible D gene (5 bases). The CDR3 runs 16 residues. With 2 bases removed from V and 3 bases from J, the gap between germline ends came to 17 bases. CDR1 and CDR2 from the germline V gene are MDHEN and SYDVKM. CDR3 nucleotides: TGTGCCAGCAGTTTAATGGGCATCTATACAGGCTACGAGCAGTACTTC. Translated, it gives CASSLMGIYTGYEQYF.

This clonotype has only a few counts. The chain links TRBV6-2 or TRBV6-3 to TRBJ1-1; D remains unclear. This CDR3 region has 14 residues. CDR1 and CDR2 (germline): MNHEY, SVGEGT. Trimming shortened V by 2 bases and J by 1 base, and 8 bases separated the two germline ends. CDR3 in amino acids: CASSYEGSNTEAFF. In DNA, the CDR3 is TGTGCCAGCAGTTACGAGGGATCGAACACTGAAGCTTTCTTT.

The J gene is TRBJ2-5, the V gene TRBV6-5, with TRBD1 matching 8 bases. In germline, CDR1 is MNHEY, CDR2 SVGAGI. Germline trimming cut 6 bases from V and 2 bases from J; bases unmatched to any gene: 8. The CDR3 contains 15 residues. CDR3 bases: TGTGCCAGCAGCCCAATGACAGGGGAGCAAGAGACCCAGTACTTC. Translating gives CASSPMTGEQETQYF.

The chain carries TRBV6-8 and TRBJ2-2; D is ambiguous. The V and J ends lost 3 bases and 5 bases respectively, with 7 bases between them. The CDR3 has 13 residues. Germline V CDR1 and CDR2: MNHGY, SAAAGT. The CDR3 spells CASSYRVTGELFF. The DNA for the CDR3 is TGTGCCAGCAGTTATAGGGTGACCGGGGAGCTGTTTTTT.

The chain combines TRBV7-2 with TRBJ1-1; D is unclear. Between the trimmed V and J ends, which lost 6 bases and 3 bases, there was a span of 8 bases. Germline CDR1 is SGHTA and CDR2 is FQGNSA. This CDR3 comprises 12 residues. The CDR3 DNA sequence: TGTGCCAGCAGGGCTCTGGACACTGAAGCTTTCTTT. Its protein is CASRALDTEAFF.

This clonotype was seen many times. This sequence joins TRBV28 and TRBJ2-7; TRBD1 is a possible D gene (6 bases). The CDR3 spans 15 residues. Germline assignment: CDR1 MDHEN and CDR2 SYDVKM. V dropped 2 bases and J dropped 5 bases, with 16 bases sitting between them. Here the CDR3 reads CASSLGHREIDEQYF. CDR3 bases: TGTGCCAGCAGTTTAGGTCACAGGGAAATAGACGAGCAGTACTTC.

J is TRBJ2-6 and V is TRBV4-2; a weak D match, TRBD1 (5 bases). Germline V lookup: CDR1 LGHNA, CDR2 YNFKEQ. The CDR3 is 15 amino acids. V lost 3 bases to trimming and J lost 1 base, with 7 bases between them. The DNA of the CDR3 is TGTGCCAGCAGCCAGGACACTTCTGGGGCCAACGTCCTGACTTTC. Translating it yields CASSQDTSGANVLTF.